One sample yielded the 18 T cell receptor beta chains listed below, sequenced in a study of CD4 T cells in relation to SARS-CoV-2 and coronaviruses. Their recognized antigens are unknown. Repertoires were generated with immunoSEQ multiplex PCR, while TCRdb's copy carries only in-frame clones and drops some. The repertoire holds about 38,000 clones, with roughly 73% as singletons. The sample consisted of memory CD4+ T cells from PBMCs, cultured in vitro. These TCRs come from an adult with COVID-19.

This clone was counted once. DNA for the CDR3: TGTGCCAGTTTATTAGACAGGGGACCTGCTGAAGCTTTCTTT. Its protein is CASLLDRGPAEAFF. The rearrangement joins TRBV6-5 to TRBJ1-1, with TRBD1 matching over 8 bases. Trimming took 9 bases from V and 6 from J; bases not matched to a gene: 12. Germline V gene lookup returns CDR1 MNHEY and CDR2 SVGAGI. CDR3 length: 14 amino acids.

This clone was seen more than once but under ten times. This chain connects TRBV3-1 (or the pseudogene TRBV3-2) to TRBJ1-4; D possibly corresponds to TRBD1 (6 bases). V lost 1 base to trimming and J lost 7 bases, with 10 bases between them. CDR1 LGHDT and CDR2 YNNKEL come from the germline V gene (reference sequence). CDR3 length equals 14 residues. The CDR3, as DNA: TGTGCCAGCAGCCAAGTGGTGGACAGTGAAAAACTGTTTTTT. Protein sequence: CASSQVVDSEKLFF.

This clone was seen more than once but under ten times. The rearrangement joins TRBV9 to TRBJ2-1; maybe TRBD2 (6 bases). CDR3 length equals 17 residues. Trimming took 4 bases from V and 7 from J, leaving 24 bases between them. In germline, CDR1 is SGDLS, CDR2 YYNGEE. The CDR3 DNA is TGTGCCAGCAGCTCGCGAGGGGACTCTTGGGGACCTAATGAGCAGTTCTTC. Encoded protein: CASSSRGDSWGPNEQFF.

This clone was seen a handful of times. The CDR3 coding sequence is TGTGCCAGCGGGAGGGACAGGTCTTCACCCCTCCACTTT. Residues: CASGRDRSSPLHF. This rearrangement joins TRBV2 to TRBJ1-6; TRBD1 aligns across 8 bases. V trimming: 8 bases; J trimming: 9 bases; junction bases outside the gene matches: 6. The CDR3 sequence is 13 residues long. Per the germline V gene, CDR1 is SNHLY and CDR2 is FYNNEI. The whole variable domain, remainder taken from reference TRBV2 and TRBJ1-6, is EPEVTQTPSHQVTQMGQEVILRCVPISNHLYFYWYRQILGQKVEFLVSFYNNEISEKSEIFDDQFSVERPDGSNFTLKIRSTKLEDSAMYFCASGRDRSSPLHFGNGTRLTVT.

Written as DNA, the CDR3 is TGTGCCAGCGGACCTAGCGGGACTTACGAGCAGTACTTC. It specifies CASGPSGTYEQYF. The chain joins TRBV12-3 or TRBV12-4 to TRBJ2-7, with TRBD2 matching over 9 bases. The V segment lost 8 bases and the J segment 4 bases; nucleotides outside the gene matches: 6. CDR3 length: 13 residues.

This clone was observed once. The chain uses TRBV11-2 and TRBJ1-4; D ambiguous. CDR3 length equals 19 residues. With 3 bases removed from V and 0 bases from J, the gap between germline ends came to 20 bases. The germline gives CDR1 SGHAT, CDR2 FQNNGV. The CDR3 protein is CASSLSRTTLLATNEKLFF. CDR3 bases: TGTGCCAGCAGCTTGAGTCGGACGACTTTACTTGCAACTAATGAAAAACTGTTTTTT.

The V gene is TRBV3-1 (or the pseudogene TRBV3-2), the J gene TRBJ2-3; 11 nucleotides match TRBD2. Per germline, CDR1 LGHDT and CDR2 YNNKEL (reference sequence). The CDR3 loop spans 14 amino acids. The V gene end was trimmed by 7 bases and the J gene end by 1 base; junction bases not matched to a gene: 1. CDR3 nucleotide sequence: TGTGCCAGCAAGGGACTAGCGGGCACAGATACGCAGTATTTT. Encoded protein: CASKGLAGTDTQYF.

This chain joins TRBV6-2 or TRBV6-3 and TRBJ2-2, with 10 positions matching TRBD2. V was pared by 6 bases and J by 1 base, with 14 bases of the junction left unmatched. This CDR3 spans 19 amino acids. CDR1 and CDR2 from the germline V gene are MNHEY and SVGEGT. For the CDR3, the DNA is TGTGCCAGCAGCAAAACTCAACTAGCGGGGCTCCTGAACACCGGGGAGCTGTTTTTT. This translates into CASSKTQLAGLLNTGELFF.

J is TRBJ2-3 and V is TRBV6-1; 8 bases map to TRBD1. Germline assignment: CDR1 MNHNS and CDR2 SASEGT. The CDR3 length is 14 residues. J was trimmed by 4 bases and V by 1 base; bases with no gene match: 1. The CDR3: CASSEVTGADTQYF. CDR3 DNA: TGTGCCAGCAGTGAAGTGACAGGGGCAGATACGCAGTATTTT.

This clone came up once. The V gene is TRBV7-9, the J gene TRBJ2-3; tentatively, D is TRBD1 or TRBD2 (5 bases each). The germline gives CDR1 SEHNR, CDR2 FQNEAQ (reference sequence). This CDR3 comprises 13 residues. V lost 4 bases to trimming and J lost 9 bases, with 14 bases between them. The CDR3: CASSSTEGITQYF. The CDR3 DNA reads TGTGCCAGCAGCTCCACAGAGGGGATCACGCAGTATTTT.

The rearrangement links TRBV18 to TRBJ2-4, with D maybe TRBD2 (5 bases). Germline-derived CDR1 and CDR2 are KGHSH and LQKENI. This CDR3 has 14 amino acids. V gave up 3 bases and J gave up 3 bases, with 9 bases separating them. This CDR3 reads CASSPGVDKNIQYF. DNA of the CDR3: TGTGCCAGCTCACCCGGGGTGGACAAAAACATTCAGTACTTC.

The rearrangement uses TRBV28 and TRBJ1-4, with TRBD1 as a possible D gene (5 bases). Germline V gives CDR1 MDHEN, CDR2 SYDVKM. V lost 6 bases and J 8 bases, leaving 31 bases between the germline ends. This CDR3 has 19 amino acids. CDR3 nucleotide sequence: TGTGCCAGCAGCCCGCTAGGAGGGACTACGACTCGGGGGGGGGAAAAACTGTTTTTT. As protein: CASSPLGGTTTRGGEKLFF.

This chain connects TRBV5-1 to TRBJ2-7; the match to TRBD2 covers 8 bases. The CDR3 totals 14 residues. CDR1 and CDR2 (germline): SGHRS, YFSETQ. V shed 4 bases and J 2 bases; nucleotides not matched to a gene: 5. The CDR3 loop reads CASSATSGPYEQYF. In nucleotides, the CDR3 is TGCGCCAGCAGCGCAACTAGCGGTCCCTACGAGCAGTACTTC.

The V gene is TRBV4-3, the J gene TRBJ2-7, with 9 nucleotides matching TRBD1. Per germline, CDR1 LGHNA and CDR2 YSLEER. The CDR3 has 18 amino acids. V lost 1 base, J lost 1 base, and 11 bases stayed unmatched. The CDR3 nucleotides read TGCGCCAGCAGCCAAGCAACACCTTCCGGGACAGGGTCCTACGAGCAGTACTTC. Protein product: CASSQATPSGTGSYEQYF.

V gene TRBV28 combines with J gene TRBJ2-1; D not resolved. This CDR3 comprises 12 residues. The germline gives CDR1 MDHEN, CDR2 SYDVKM. V dropped 1 base and J dropped 10 bases, with 8 bases sitting between them. The CDR3 reads CASSLFITEQFF. CDR3 in DNA: TGTGCCAGCAGTTTATTTATCACCGAGCAGTTCTTC.

This chain uses TRBV5-6 with TRBJ1-6; 7 bases align to TRBD1. Germline CDR1 and CDR2: SGHDT and YYEEEE. The CDR3 runs to 13 residues. V lost 3 bases and J lost 9; bases outside the gene matches: 3. This CDR3 reads CASSSGGFSPLHF. In DNA form, the CDR3 reads TGTGCCAGCAGCTCAGGGGGGTTTTCACCCCTCCACTTT. The entire variable domain, with the rest obtained from reference TRBV5-6 and TRBJ1-6, is as follows: DAGVTQSPTHLIKTRGQQVTLRCSPKSGHDTVSWYQQALGQGPQFIFQYYEEEERQRGNFPDRFSGHQFPNYSSELNVNALLLGDSALYLCASSSGGFSPLHFGNGTRLTVT.

The chain recombines TRBV28 with TRBJ2-2, with 8 positions matching TRBD2. The CDR3 contains 15 residues. The V segment lost 7 bases and the J segment 7 bases; nucleotides outside the gene matches: 11. CDR1 is MDHEN, CDR2 SYDVKM, per germline. The CDR3 sequence is CASTQSSGTNGELFF. The CDR3 nucleotides read TGTGCCAGCACCCAAAGTAGCGGGACAAACGGGGAGCTGTTTTTT. The complete variable domain, with remaining parts taken from reference TRBV28 and TRBJ2-2, reads DVKVTQSSRYLVKRTGEKVFLECVQDMDHENMFWYRQDPGLGLRLIYFSYDVKMKEKGDIPEGYSVSREKKERFSLILESASTNQTSMYLCASTQSSGTNGELFFGEGSRLTVL.

This clone has just one count. The gene calls are TRBV7-2 and TRBJ1-2, with 7 positions matching TRBD1. The CDR3 length is 15 residues. Germline-derived CDR1 and CDR2 are SGHTA and FQGNSA. V gave up 2 bases and J gave up 4 bases; unmatched junction bases: 7. The CDR3 is CASSLTPDRAYGYTF. As DNA, the CDR3 is TGTGCCAGCAGCTTAACACCCGACAGGGCCTATGGCTACACCTTC. The complete variable domain, with remaining parts taken from reference TRBV7-2 and TRBJ1-2, reads GAGVSQSPSNKVTEKGKDVELRCDPISGHTALYWYRQSLGQGLEFLIYFQGNSAPDKSGLPSDRFSAERTGGSVSTLTIQRTQQEDSAVYLCASSLTPDRAYGYTFGSGTRLTVV.